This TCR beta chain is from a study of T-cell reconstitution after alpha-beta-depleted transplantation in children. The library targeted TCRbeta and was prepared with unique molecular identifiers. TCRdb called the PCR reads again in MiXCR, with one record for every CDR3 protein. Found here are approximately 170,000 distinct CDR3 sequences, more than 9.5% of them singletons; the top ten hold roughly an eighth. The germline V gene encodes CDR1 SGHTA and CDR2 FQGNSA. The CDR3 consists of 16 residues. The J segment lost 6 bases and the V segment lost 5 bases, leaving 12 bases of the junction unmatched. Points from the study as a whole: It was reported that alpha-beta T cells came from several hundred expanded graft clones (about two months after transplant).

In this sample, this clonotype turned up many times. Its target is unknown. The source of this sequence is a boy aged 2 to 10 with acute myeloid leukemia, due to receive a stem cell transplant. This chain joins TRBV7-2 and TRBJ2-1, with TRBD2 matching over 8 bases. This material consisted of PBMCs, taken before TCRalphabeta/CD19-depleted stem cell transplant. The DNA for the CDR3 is TGTGCCAGCAGCCCGAGGGGGTCTAGCGGGTTCAATGAGCAGTTCTTC. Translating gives CASSPRGSSGFNEQFF.